This is a list of T cell receptor beta chains from one sample in a study of T-cell reconstitution after alpha-beta-depleted transplantation in children. TCRdb fed the PCR reads into MiXCR, producing one record per CDR3 protein. The data contain around 270,000 distinct CDR3 sequences, 6.5% to 9% of them seen just once; the ten biggest clones take up 9.1%. The material was peripheral blood, obtained 360 days after TCRalphabeta/CD19-depleted stem cell transplant. The origin of the receptors is a female patient aged 2-9 years who had a stem cell transplant for Fanconi anemia, so the T cells may come from the graft donor. CDR3s include the opening cysteine and the closing phenylalanine or tryptophan. Each record gives: CDR3 length, J gene, V gene, D gene, clone size, CDR3 protein, CDR3 DNA. A D gene is named only where the DNA matches it firmly. Size values are once, few and many counts, or a class for expanded clones, and some rows have none.

CDR3 length: 17
J gene: TRBJ2-5
V gene: TRBV12-3/TRBV12-4
D gene: TRBD2
clone size: .
CDR3 protein: CAICFLTSGSRGETQYF
CDR3 DNA: TGTGCCATCTGTTTTTTGACTAGCGGGAGTCGGGGAGAGACCCAGTACTTC

CDR3 length: 18
J gene: TRBJ2-3
V gene: TRBV18
D gene: TRBD2
clone size: .
CDR3 protein: CASSLGLAGGSVSDTQYF
CDR3 DNA: TGTGCCAGCTCACTCGGACTAGCGGGGGGCTCAGTGTCAGATACGCAGTATTTT

CDR3 length: 14
J gene: TRBJ2-7
V gene: TRBV7-2
D gene: .
clone size: many
CDR3 protein: CASSSSGTTYEQYF
CDR3 DNA: TGTGCCAGCAGCTCATCCGGGACAACCTACGAGCAGTACTTC

CDR3 length: 13
J gene: TRBJ2-1
V gene: TRBV7-8
D gene: .
clone size: few
CDR3 protein: CASSLNSPHEQFF
CDR3 DNA: TGTGCCAGCAGCTTAAATAGTCCCCATGAGCAGTTCTTC

CDR3 length: 14
J gene: TRBJ2-4
V gene: TRBV5-1
D gene: .
clone size: many
CDR3 protein: CASSLDGGRGIQYF
CDR3 DNA: TGCGCCAGCAGCTTGGACGGGGGGCGCGGCATTCAGTACTTC

CDR3 length: 15
J gene: TRBJ1-2
V gene: TRBV12-3/TRBV12-4
D gene: .
clone size: many
CDR3 protein: CASSLVGLGDYGYTF
CDR3 DNA: TGTGCCAGCAGTTTAGTAGGACTTGGGGACTATGGCTACACCTTC

CDR3 length: 14
J gene: TRBJ2-7
V gene: TRBV6-1
D gene: .
clone size: .
CDR3 protein: CASSNPGPPYEQYF
CDR3 DNA: TGTGCCAGCAGCAACCCGGGACCCCCCTACGAGCAGTACTTC

CDR3 length: 15
J gene: TRBJ1-6
V gene: TRBV20-1
D gene: TRBD1
clone size: few
CDR3 protein: CSARPGQGEGSPLHF
CDR3 DNA: TGCAGTGCTCGTCCCGGACAGGGAGAAGGGTCACCCCTCCACTTT

CDR3 length: 14
J gene: TRBJ2-1
V gene: TRBV6-2/TRBV6-3
D gene: TRBD2
clone size: .
CDR3 protein: CASKRLAPYNEQFF
CDR3 DNA: TGTGCCAGCAAGCGACTAGCCCCCTACAATGAGCAGTTCTTC

CDR3 length: 15
J gene: TRBJ2-1
V gene: TRBV24-1
D gene: TRBD2
clone size: many
CDR3 protein: CATSDLSPGGDEQFF
CDR3 DNA: TGTGCCACCAGTGATTTGAGTCCCGGGGGGGATGAGCAGTTCTTC

CDR3 length: 15
J gene: TRBJ2-1
V gene: TRBV9
D gene: .
clone size: .
CDR3 protein: CASSVVGATYNEQFF
CDR3 DNA: TGTGCCAGCAGCGTAGTAGGGGCGACCTACAATGAGCAGTTCTTC

CDR3 length: 17
J gene: TRBJ2-5
V gene: TRBV4-1
D gene: TRBD2
clone size: few
CDR3 protein: CASSLTPPSGRPGTQYF
CDR3 DNA: TGCGCCAGCAGCCTCACCCCGCCTAGCGGGAGGCCCGGGACCCAGTACTTC

CDR3 length: 13
J gene: TRBJ1-2
V gene: TRBV5-1
D gene: .
clone size: many
CDR3 protein: CASSLTGKDGYTF
CDR3 DNA: TGCGCCAGCAGCTTGACAGGGAAGGATGGCTACACCTTC

CDR3 length: 15
J gene: TRBJ1-2
V gene: TRBV5-1
D gene: TRBD1
clone size: .
CDR3 protein: CASSSLRGLDYGYTF
CDR3 DNA: TGCGCCAGCAGCTCCCTGAGGGGGCTGGACTATGGCTACACCTTC

CDR3 length: 14
J gene: TRBJ2-3
V gene: TRBV5-1
D gene: TRBD1
clone size: many
CDR3 protein: CASSLGQGGSTQYF
CDR3 DNA: TGCGCCAGCAGCCTCGGACAGGGGGGATCTACGCAGTATTTT

CDR3 length: 13
J gene: TRBJ2-5
V gene: TRBV27
D gene: .
clone size: many
CDR3 protein: CASRQQGMETQYF
CDR3 DNA: TGTGCCAGCAGACAACAGGGTATGGAGACCCAGTACTTC

CDR3 length: 15
J gene: TRBJ1-3
V gene: TRBV7-9
D gene: TRBD1
clone size: many
CDR3 protein: CASSSDRGSGNTIYF
CDR3 DNA: TGTGCCAGCAGCTCGGACAGGGGCTCTGGAAACACCATATATTTT

CDR3 length: 14
J gene: TRBJ2-1
V gene: TRBV6-2/TRBV6-3
D gene: .
clone size: .
CDR3 protein: CASSTESGYNEQFF
CDR3 DNA: TGTGCCAGCAGTACCGAAAGCGGGTACAATGAGCAGTTCTTC

CDR3 length: 16
J gene: TRBJ2-3
V gene: TRBV10-3
D gene: .
clone size: many
CDR3 protein: CAISDRQGTSTDTQYF
CDR3 DNA: TGTGCCATCAGTGATCGGCAGGGCACTAGCACAGATACGCAGTATTTT

CDR3 length: 13
J gene: TRBJ2-7
V gene: TRBV3-1
D gene: .
clone size: many
CDR3 protein: CASSREGVYEQYF
CDR3 DNA: TGTGCCAGCAGTCGCGAGGGAGTCTACGAGCAGTACTTC

CDR3 length: 17
J gene: TRBJ2-1
V gene: TRBV2
D gene: TRBD2
clone size: many
CDR3 protein: CASSGATSVHSYNEQFF
CDR3 DNA: TGTGCCAGCAGTGGGGCGACTAGCGTACACTCCTACAATGAGCAGTTCTTC

CDR3 length: 13
J gene: TRBJ2-6
V gene: TRBV20-1
D gene: .
clone size: many
CDR3 protein: CSAKVSGANVLTF
CDR3 DNA: TGCAGTGCTAAAGTCTCTGGGGCCAACGTCCTGACTTTC

CDR3 length: 14
J gene: TRBJ2-3
V gene: TRBV10-3
D gene: TRBD1
clone size: many
CDR3 protein: CASKGDRGPDTQYF
CDR3 DNA: TGTGCCTCCAAGGGGGACAGGGGTCCAGATACGCAGTATTTT

CDR3 length: 22
J gene: TRBJ2-5
V gene: TRBV4-2
D gene: TRBD2
clone size: .
CDR3 protein: CASTPDRRLAGTSGRKGETQYF
CDR3 DNA: TGTGCCAGCACCCCGGATAGGAGATTGGCCGGGACTAGCGGGAGGAAGGGAGAGACCCAGTACTTC

CDR3 length: 15
J gene: TRBJ2-7
V gene: TRBV9
D gene: TRBD2
clone size: many
CDR3 protein: CASSVAAGDPYEQYF
CDR3 DNA: TGTGCCAGCAGCGTAGCGGCGGGGGACCCCTACGAGCAGTACTTC

CDR3 length: 15
J gene: TRBJ1-1
V gene: TRBV7-6
D gene: TRBD1
clone size: few
CDR3 protein: CASSHQQGTNTEAFF
CDR3 DNA: TGTGCCAGCAGCCACCAACAGGGGACGAACACTGAAGCTTTCTTT

CDR3 length: 11
J gene: TRBJ1-2
V gene: TRBV7-9
D gene: .
clone size: few
CDR3 protein: CASSFASGYTF
CDR3 DNA: TGTGCCAGCAGCTTTGCCAGCGGCTACACCTTC

CDR3 length: 14
J gene: TRBJ2-2
V gene: TRBV7-6
D gene: .
clone size: many
CDR3 protein: CASSRIQSTGELFF
CDR3 DNA: TGTGCCAGCAGCCGAATACAGAGTACCGGGGAGCTGTTTTTT

CDR3 length: 13
J gene: TRBJ2-2
V gene: TRBV2
D gene: .
clone size: .
CDR3 protein: CASRNEDTGELFF
CDR3 DNA: TGTGCCAGCAGGAACGAAGACACCGGGGAGCTGTTTTTT

CDR3 length: 15
J gene: TRBJ2-1
V gene: TRBV3-1
D gene: .
clone size: .
CDR3 protein: CASSQGGLTYNEQFF
CDR3 DNA: TGTGCCAGCAGCCAAGGGGGTCTTACCTACAATGAGCAGTTCTTC

CDR3 length: 15
J gene: TRBJ1-5
V gene: TRBV6-1
D gene: TRBD1
clone size: .
CDR3 protein: CASSVTGGVDQPQHF
CDR3 DNA: TGTGCCAGCAGCGTAACAGGGGGCGTAGATCAGCCCCAGCATTTT

CDR3 length: 15
J gene: TRBJ2-1
V gene: TRBV6-5
D gene: .
clone size: .
CDR3 protein: CASSHKVDSVNEQFF
CDR3 DNA: TGTGCCAGCAGTCACAAGGTGGACAGCGTCAATGAGCAGTTCTTC

CDR3 length: 14
J gene: TRBJ1-2
V gene: TRBV6-5
D gene: .
clone size: many
CDR3 protein: CASSYSNLLYGYTF
CDR3 DNA: TGTGCCAGCAGTTACTCGAATCTCTTGTATGGCTACACCTTC

CDR3 length: 16
J gene: TRBJ2-3
V gene: TRBV27
D gene: .
clone size: many
CDR3 protein: CASSLFLGASTDTQYF
CDR3 DNA: TGTGCCAGCAGTTTATTTCTGGGCGCTAGCACAGATACGCAGTATTTT

CDR3 length: 13
J gene: TRBJ2-2
V gene: TRBV20-1
D gene: TRBD2
clone size: many
CDR3 protein: CSARETSGGELFF
CDR3 DNA: TGCAGTGCTAGAGAAACTAGCGGCGGGGAGCTGTTTTTT

CDR3 length: 16
J gene: TRBJ1-5
V gene: TRBV27
D gene: .
clone size: .
CDR3 protein: CAISLYPGAGNQPQHF
CDR3 DNA: TGTGCCATCAGTTTATACCCAGGGGCGGGCAATCAGCCCCAGCATTTT

CDR3 length: 18
J gene: TRBJ2-3
V gene: TRBV29-1
D gene: TRBD1
clone size: few
CDR3 protein: CSVEDWDSVPASTDTQYF
CDR3 DNA: TGCAGCGTTGAAGATTGGGACAGCGTACCCGCTAGCACAGATACGCAGTATTTT

CDR3 length: 15
J gene: TRBJ2-1
V gene: TRBV15
D gene: TRBD2
clone size: many
CDR3 protein: CATSGQRGGWNEQFF
CDR3 DNA: TGTGCCACCAGCGGACAGCGGGGGGGCTGGAATGAGCAGTTCTTC

CDR3 length: 14
J gene: TRBJ2-1
V gene: TRBV29-1
D gene: TRBD2
clone size: many
CDR3 protein: CSVRSGRVPNEQFF
CDR3 DNA: TGCAGCGTTCGGAGCGGGAGGGTACCGAATGAGCAGTTCTTC

CDR3 length: 15
J gene: TRBJ2-7
V gene: TRBV27
D gene: TRBD1
clone size: many
CDR3 protein: CASSPLWTGMNEQYF
CDR3 DNA: TGTGCCAGCAGTCCTCTTTGGACAGGGATGAACGAGCAGTACTTC

CDR3 length: 16
J gene: TRBJ2-3
V gene: TRBV5-1
D gene: TRBD2
clone size: few
CDR3 protein: CASRLGLAGGTDTQYF
CDR3 DNA: TGCGCCAGCAGATTGGGACTAGCGGGGGGCACAGATACGCAGTATTTT

CDR3 length: 12
J gene: TRBJ2-7
V gene: TRBV20-1
D gene: .
clone size: many
CDR3 protein: CSVQLSSYEQYF
CDR3 DNA: TGCAGTGTGCAGCTGAGCTCCTACGAGCAGTACTTC

CDR3 length: 14
J gene: TRBJ1-2
V gene: TRBV20-1
D gene: .
clone size: .
CDR3 protein: CSAKPEASFYGYTF
CDR3 DNA: TGCAGTGCTAAACCGGAGGCGAGTTTCTATGGCTACACCTTC

CDR3 length: 13
J gene: TRBJ1-5
V gene: TRBV29-1
D gene: .
clone size: few
CDR3 protein: CSPLRRSNQPQHF
CDR3 DNA: TGCAGCCCCCTCAGACGGAGTAATCAGCCCCAGCATTTT

CDR3 length: 13
J gene: TRBJ2-5
V gene: TRBV24-1
D gene: TRBD1
clone size: many
CDR3 protein: CATRDRGEETQYF
CDR3 DNA: TGTGCCACCAGGGACAGGGGAGAGGAGACCCAGTACTTC

CDR3 length: 16
J gene: TRBJ1-1
V gene: TRBV11-3
D gene: .
clone size: .
CDR3 protein: CASSLVWTELNTEAFF
CDR3 DNA: TGTGCCAGCAGCTTAGTGTGGACAGAACTGAACACTGAAGCTTTCTTT

CDR3 length: 15
J gene: TRBJ2-2
V gene: TRBV28
D gene: TRBD2
clone size: .
CDR3 protein: CASSFQGGLAGELFF
CDR3 DNA: TGTGCCAGCAGTTTCCAGGGAGGGCTAGCCGGGGAGCTGTTTTTT

CDR3 length: 16
J gene: TRBJ1-1
V gene: TRBV2
D gene: TRBD1
clone size: many
CDR3 protein: CASRVDRERANTEAFF
CDR3 DNA: TGTGCCAGCAGAGTAGACAGGGAAAGGGCGAACACTGAAGCTTTCTTT

CDR3 length: 12
J gene: TRBJ2-4
V gene: TRBV5-5
D gene: TRBD2
clone size: few
CDR3 protein: CASTGGTDIQYF
CDR3 DNA: TGTGCCAGCACGGGGGGTACGGACATTCAGTACTTC

CDR3 length: 16
J gene: TRBJ1-3
V gene: TRBV6-2/TRBV6-3
D gene: .
clone size: .
CDR3 protein: CASRPPGHPSGNTIYF
CDR3 DNA: TGTGCCAGCAGGCCACCGGGACACCCCTCTGGAAACACCATATATTTT

CDR3 length: 14
J gene: TRBJ1-5
V gene: TRBV9
D gene: .
clone size: many
CDR3 protein: CASSADRVSQPQHF
CDR3 DNA: TGTGCCAGCAGCGCGGACCGTGTGAGTCAGCCCCAGCATTTT

CDR3 length: 15
J gene: TRBJ2-7
V gene: TRBV7-9
D gene: .
clone size: few
CDR3 protein: CASSPYTRLGYEQYF
CDR3 DNA: TGTGCCAGCAGCCCCTACACCCGTTTGGGGTACGAGCAGTACTTC

CDR3 length: 14
J gene: TRBJ2-7
V gene: TRBV11-2
D gene: TRBD1
clone size: few
CDR3 protein: CASSRDRGYYEQYF
CDR3 DNA: TGTGCCAGCAGCCGCGACAGGGGGTACTACGAGCAGTACTTC